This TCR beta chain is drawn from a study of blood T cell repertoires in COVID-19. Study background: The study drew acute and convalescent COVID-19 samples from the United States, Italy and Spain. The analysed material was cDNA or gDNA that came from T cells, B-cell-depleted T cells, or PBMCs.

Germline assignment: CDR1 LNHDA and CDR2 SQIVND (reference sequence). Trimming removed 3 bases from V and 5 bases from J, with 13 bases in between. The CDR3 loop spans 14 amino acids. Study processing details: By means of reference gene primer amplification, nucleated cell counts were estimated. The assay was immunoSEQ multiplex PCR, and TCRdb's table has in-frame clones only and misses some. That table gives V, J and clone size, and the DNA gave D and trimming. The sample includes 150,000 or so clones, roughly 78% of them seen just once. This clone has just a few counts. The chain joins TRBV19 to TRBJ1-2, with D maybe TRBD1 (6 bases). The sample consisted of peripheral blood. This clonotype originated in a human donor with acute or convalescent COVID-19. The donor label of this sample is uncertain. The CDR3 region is CASSIRGSEYGYTF. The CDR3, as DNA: TGTGCCAGTAGTATCAGGGGCTCAGAGTATGGCTACACCTTC.